This record concerns one T cell receptor beta chain sequence. Its specificity is unknown. The source of the sample is a study of graft-versus-host responses after intestinal transplantation. The overall study: Recipients obtained multivisceral, liver-intestinal, or isolated intestinal transplants. Recipients across the board were started on anti-thymocyte globulin induction, then kept on tacrolimus and steroids for roughly 3 years. The study's findings and limits: Some patients had graft-donor T cell macrochimerism, and their allografts showed high graft-versus-host to host-versus-graft clonal ratios. Detected in recipient marrow were GvH clones, some of which were first observed in ileum or blood.

Profiling relied on immunoSEQ multiplex PCR, and the TCRdb table lists in-frame clones only, not all of them. Of around 67,000 clones listed, 84% were seen once; the top ten hold less than 0.45%. The specimen was unstimulated CD4+ T cells sorted from spleen or lymph node cells, collected before transplant. This TCR derives from a human donor who was the organ donor for an intestinal transplant.

The CDR3 is CASSQDGGQGLSTEAFF. Written as DNA, the CDR3 is TGTGCCAGCAGCCAAGATGGAGGACAGGGATTGAGCACTGAAGCTTTCTTT. The chain is built from TRBV14 and TRBJ1-1, with 8 positions matching TRBD1. CDR1 and CDR2 (germline): SGHDN, FVKESK. V was pared by 0 bases and J by 4 bases, with 10 bases of the junction left unmatched. The CDR3 runs to 17 residues.